Listed below are T cell receptor beta chains from one sample, sequenced in a study of T-cell memory formation after mild COVID-19. Each CDR3 protein is one row after TCRdb ran MiXCR on the 5' RACE reads. The sample yields 450,000 to 650,000 distinct CDR3 sequences, approximately 18% seen once. The sequenced sample was PBMCs or a T cell subset sorted from them (not recorded which). These receptors were obtained from an adult woman who had mild COVID-19 (a few samples of this study predate the infection). Cell type and time point are not known. Both conserved end residues are part of each CDR3. A D gene is named only where the DNA matches it firmly. Some rows mark clone size as missing; the rest say once, few, many or name a class of expanded clone.

>few|TRBV7-9|.|TRBJ1-2
CASSRMGQPMTF
TGTGCCAGCAGCCGAATGGGCCAGCCTATGACCTTC
>few|TRBV6-5|TRBD1|TRBJ2-7
CASSDDRDYEQYF
TGTGCCAGCAGTGACGACAGGGACTACGAGCAGTACTTC
>few|TRBV20-1|.|TRBJ2-7
CSARVSEYEQYF
TGCAGTGCTAGAGTCAGCGAATACGAGCAGTACTTC
>.|TRBV5-8|TRBD1|TRBJ2-7
CASSSDRGREQYF
TGTGCCAGCAGCTCGGACAGGGGGCGCGAGCAGTACTTC
>.|TRBV5-1|.|TRBJ1-1
CASSLEAGENTEAFF
TGCGCCAGCAGCTTGGAGGCAGGGGAGAACACTGAAGCTTTCTTT
>.|TRBV6-1|.|TRBJ2-5
CASSEEEGSSQYF
TGTGCCAGCAGTGAAGAGGAGGGTAGTTCCCAGTACTTC
>few|TRBV4-2|TRBD2|TRBJ2-1
CASSHGGASGFNEQFF
TGTGCCAGCAGCCATGGCGGGGCTAGCGGGTTCAATGAGCAGTTCTTC
>.|TRBV5-1|.|TRBJ2-2
CASSLHRRGASDTGELFF
TGCGCCAGCAGCTTACATCGACGGGGGGCCTCAGACACCGGGGAGCTGTTTTTT
>few|TRBV7-2|TRBD2|TRBJ2-7
CASSFESGTRSYEQYF
TGTGCCAGCAGCTTCGAATCCGGGACTAGGTCCTACGAGCAGTACTTC
>few|TRBV9|TRBD1|TRBJ1-2
CASSPQTGIYGYTF
TGTGCCAGCAGCCCTCAGACAGGGATCTATGGCTACACCTTC
>.|TRBV20-1|.|TRBJ2-5
CSASPRTGYGETQYF
TGCAGTGCTAGTCCTAGGACTGGGTACGGGGAGACCCAGTACTTC
>.|TRBV20-1|TRBD2|TRBJ2-5
CSARPGRAGETQYF
TGCAGTGCTAGACCCGGGAGGGCCGGAGAGACCCAGTACTTC
>.|TRBV19|.|TRBJ1-1
CASSTERNTEAFF
TGTGCCAGTAGTACGGAGAGGAACACTGAAGCTTTCTTT
>once|TRBV6-1|TRBD2|TRBJ2-5
CASRLSGVRQETQYF
TGTGCCAGCAGACTAAGCGGGGTACGACAAGAGACCCAGTACTTC
>.|TRBV5-6|.|TRBJ2-3
CASSQISTDTQYF
TGTGCCAGCAGCCAAATTAGCACAGATACGCAGTATTTT